These T cell receptor beta chains were read from a single sample in a study of cytomegalovirus exposure and HLA in healthy donors. Using immunoSEQ multiplex PCR, the repertoire was profiled, and TCRdb retains in-frame clones only, with some absent. The sample data list more than 100,000 clones. The sequenced sample was PBMCs. The receptors come from a man aged 40-49 years in good health and CMV-seronegative. Both conserved end residues are part of each CDR3. D genes are given only for firm matches.

d_gene | j_gene | v_gene | CDR3nt | CDR3aa
. | TRBJ1-4 | TRBV28 | TGTGCCAGCAGTTTATTTGGGGCAGGGAACGAAAAACTGTTTTTT | CASSLFGAGNEKLFF
. | TRBJ1-2 | TRBV19 | TGTGCCAGTAGCCGTAGGCAGGGAAATAACTATGGCTACACCTTC | CASSRRQGNNYGYTF
. | TRBJ2-7 | TRBV28 | TGTGCCAGCAGTTTATCCCCCAGGAAGGAGCAGTACTTC | CASSLSPRKEQYF
TRBD2 | TRBJ2-1 | TRBV11-3 | TGTGCCAGCAGCCCCCCCTCCGGGACTAGCGAGTACAATGAGCAGTTCTTC | CASSPPSGTSEYNEQFF
. | TRBJ1-2 | TRBV30 | TGTGCCTGGACCCTTCCCGGGAACTATGGCTACACCTTC | CAWTLPGNYGYTF
. | TRBJ2-2 | TRBV5-1 | TGCGCCAGCAGCTTGGCCGAGTGGACTTCAAACACCGGGGAGCTGTTTTTT | CASSLAEWTSNTGELFF
. | TRBJ1-3 | TRBV2 | TGTGCCAGCAGTGAAGTAGCAGGGGCCATCGGAAACACCATATATTTT | CASSEVAGAIGNTIYF
. | TRBJ1-2 | TRBV6-1 | TGTGCCTCCCGACTAGTCTGGCTCTCTAACTATGGCTACACCTTC | CASRLVWLSNYGYTF
. | TRBJ2-1 | TRBV19 | TGTGCCAGTACCCAGGCCGCCTCCTACAATGAGCAGTTCTTC | CASTQAASYNEQFF
. | TRBJ2-2 | TRBV27 | TGTGCCAGCAGTTTTTATTCGGGGGTGAACACCGGGGAGCTGTTTTTT | CASSFYSGVNTGELFF
. | TRBJ2-7 | TRBV5-1 | TGCGCCAGCTCAGGTGGGGCGACCTCCTACGAGCAGTACTTC | CASSGGATSYEQYF
TRBD2 | TRBJ2-5 | TRBV5-4 | TGTGCCAGCAGCTTCAGATGGCGGGAGGGACCAGAGACCCAGTACTTC | CASSFRWREGPETQYF
TRBD2 | TRBJ2-3 | TRBV5-6 | TGTGCCAGCAGCCGTCTAGCGGGGGGCTACACAGATACGCAGTATTTT | CASSRLAGGYTDTQYF
TRBD1 | TRBJ1-6 | TRBV9 | TGTGCCAGCAGCGTAGGGACAACAGGGGAGTCACCCCTCCACTTT | CASSVGTTGESPLHF
TRBD2 | TRBJ2-5 | TRBV7-8 | TGTGCCAGCAGCTTACGTAGGGTGACTAGCTTGTACGAGACCCAGTACTTC | CASSLRRVTSLYETQYF
. | TRBJ2-1 | TRBV19 | TGTGCCAGTAGTATAAGCTGGCAGGGAGGAAGTGAGCAGTTCTTC | CASSISWQGGSEQFF
TRBD2 | TRBJ2-3 | TRBV5-1 | TGCGCCAGCAGCGCCGGGGGGGGAGCAGATACGCAGTATTTT | CASSAGGGADTQYF
. | TRBJ1-2 | TRBV7-8 | TGTGCCAGCAGCTTAGAACGGTTTTATGGCTACACCTTC | CASSLERFYGYTF
. | TRBJ1-5 | TRBV21-1 | TGTGCCAGCAGCAAAGTGATCCGGACACTATATAGCAATCAGCCCCAGCATTTT | CASSKVIRTLYSNQPQHF
TRBD2 | TRBJ2-7 | TRBV28 | TGTGCCAGCAGTTTTTCCCCCCTAGCGGGCGAGCAGTACTTC | CASSFSPLAGEQYF
TRBD1 | TRBJ1-1 | TRBV28 | TGTGCCAGCAGGACCGCCGGGACAGGGGATAGAAAAACTGAAGCTTTCTTT | CASRTAGTGDRKTEAFF
. | TRBJ2-3 | TRBV7-2 | TGTGCCAGCAGCAGAGTACTCCCCACAGATACGCAGTATTTT | CASSRVLPTDTQYF
TRBD1 | TRBJ1-2 | TRBV11-2 | TGTGCCAGCAGCCAGGGGACAGGGAACTATGGCTACACCTTC | CASSQGTGNYGYTF
. | TRBJ1-4 | TRBV6-5 | TGTGCCAGCAGTTACAAGGGGCGGGGAACTAATGAAAAACTGTTTTTT | CASSYKGRGTNEKLFF
. | TRBJ1-4 | TRBV29-1 | TGCAGCGCCACCAAGGGAGGAGGGTTCAATGAAAAACTGTTTTTT | CSATKGGGFNEKLFF
. | TRBJ2-2 | TRBV18 | TGTGCCAGCTCACCGAGTAGATCGAGCACCGGGGAGCTGTTTTTT | CASSPSRSSTGELFF
. | TRBJ1-2 | TRBV6-5 | TGTGCCAGCAGTCCGGACAGCTATGGCTACACCTTC | CASSPDSYGYTF
. | TRBJ2-2 | TRBV2 | TGTGCCAGCAGTGAAGCTAGAACGAACACCGGGGAGCTGTTTTTT | CASSEARTNTGELFF
. | TRBJ2-5 | TRBV2 | TGTGCCAGCAGTTCGGACGGAGGACGTTGGGAGACCCAGTACTTC | CASSSDGGRWETQYF